The clone carrying this TCR beta chain appeared a few times. What it binds is not known. This specimen comes from a study of T cell repertoires in cytomegalovirus infection. Study-level background: It can be stated that public TCR beta signatures indicated CMV infection as well as a matching HLA type.

CDR3 length: 15 residues. CDR1 SNHLY and CDR2 FYNNEI come from the germline V gene. Trimming took 3 bases from V and 4 from J, leaving 12 bases between them. In TCRdb, the reads were re-called with MiXCR into one record per CDR3 protein. The sample yields 900,000 to 950,000 distinct CDR3 sequences, 31% seen once. Study conclusions and caveats: There were HLA-C-restricted CMV-specific TCR beta clonotypes dominating the ex vivo response. Cumulative public TCR beta family frequency identified CMV carriers with the relevant HLA.

The chain combines TRBV2 with TRBJ1-4; maybe TRBD1 (5 bases). The receptor was isolated from a human donor in good health (CMV status not recorded). Some clones in this sample may be carry-over from other donors' samples. Here the sequenced sample was cultured CD8+ T cells from PBMCs, taken from culture after CMV antigen stimulation. The chain's CDR3 is CASSETGTDNEKLFF. The CDR3 bases are TGTGCCAGCAGTGAGACCGGGACGGATAATGAAAAACTGTTTTTT.